These 17 T cell receptor beta chains originate from one sample sequenced in a study of patients and donors after allogeneic stem cell transplantation. TCRdb recomputed calls from the RT-PCR reads with MiXCR, one row per CDR3 protein. The data show about 960,000 distinct CDR3 sequences, about a sixth seen once. The sample comprised blood, either unsorted or a sorted T cell fraction (not recorded which). The receptors derive from a human donor who was either an allogeneic HSCT recipient or a stem cell or donor lymphocyte infusion donor (not recorded which). It is not recorded whose cells these are; they may come from a transplant donor.

CDR3 sequence reads: CASGGHQRTGELFF. As DNA, the CDR3 is TGCGCCAGCGGGGGACACCAACGTACCGGGGAGCTGTTTTTT. The chain links TRBV23-1 to TRBJ2-2, with D possibly matching TRBD1 (6 bases). Being an ORF, TRBV23-1 has a function that is uncertain. Trimming pared 8 bases from V and 5 bases from J, leaving 15 bases between. The CDR3 is made up of 14 amino acids.

The chain uses TRBV29-1 and TRBJ2-5; D uncertain. The CDR3 is made up of 11 amino acids. Germline lookup yields CDR1 SQVTM and CDR2 ANQGSEA. V was pared by 7 bases and J by 5 bases, with 11 bases between. CDR3 nucleotides: TGCAGCGCCCCGTCTATGGAGACCCAGTACTTC. The encoded protein is CSAPSMETQYF.

V usage is TRBV15 and J usage is TRBJ2-4, with 7 bases that match TRBD1. The CDR3 has 18 amino acids. Germline V CDR1 and CDR2: LNHNV, YYDKDF (reference sequence). Trimming cost V 1 base and J 1 base; bases outside gene matches: 10. This CDR3 is CATSRVTTGIRAKNIQYF. The CDR3 DNA follows: TGTGCCACCAGCAGAGTTACGACAGGGATAAGGGCCAAAAACATTCAGTACTTC. Complete variable domain (other parts from reference TRBV15 and TRBJ2-4): DAMVIQNPRYQVTQFGKPVTLSCSQTLNHNVMYWYQQKSSQAPKLLFHYYDKDFNNEADTPDNFQSRRPNTSFCFLDIRSPGLGDTAMYLCATSRVTTGIRAKNIQYFGAGTRLSVL.

This clonotype was counted between two and nine times. The chain joins TRBV3-1 to TRBJ2-2; D could derive from TRBD1 or TRBD2 (5 bases each). Trimming pared 3 bases from V and 4 bases from J, leaving 9 bases between. Germline V gene lookup returns CDR1 LGHDT and CDR2 YNNKEL (reference sequence). The CDR3 contains 14 residues. Here the CDR3 reads CASSHGAGTGELFF. In DNA, the CDR3 is TGTGCCAGCAGCCACGGGGCCGGCACCGGGGAGCTGTTTTTT.

The chain is built from TRBV5-1 and TRBJ1-2; the D is unclear. The germline V and J ends were trimmed by 0 bases and 8 bases, with 11 bases remaining between them. Germline V gives CDR1 SGHRS, CDR2 YFSETQ. CDR3 length equals 13 residues. CDR3 in DNA: TGCGCCAGCAGCTTGGCCGACGAGGGCGGCTACACCTTC. Translation gives CASSLADEGGYTF.

This rearrangement joins TRBV5-1 to TRBJ2-1; the match to TRBD1 covers 7 bases. This CDR3 contains 18 residues. The V and J ends lost 1 base and 1 base, in that order; junction bases with no gene match: 11. Per the germline V gene, CDR1 is SGHRS and CDR2 is YFSETQ. The CDR3 region has the DNA TGCGCCAGCAGCTTGCGGGACAGCCCGTTAGGGTCCTACAATGAGCAGTTCTTC. Residues: CASSLRDSPLGSYNEQFF.

The chain uses TRBV3-1 and TRBJ2-7; D unresolved. Looked up from germline, CDR1 is LGHDT and CDR2 is YNNKEL (reference sequence). This CDR3 has 13 residues. The germline V and J ends were trimmed by 5 bases and 9 bases, with 17 bases remaining between them. The DNA for the CDR3 is TGTGCCAGCAGCTCCGGGTCTCACCACGGGCAGTACTTC. It encodes CASSSGSHHGQYF.

The chain is built from TRBV6-1 and TRBJ2-2; weak D call: TRBD2 (6 bases). The CDR3 contains 15 residues. Looked up from germline, CDR1 is MNHNS and CDR2 is SASEGT. Trimming removed 4 bases from V and 2 bases from J, with 11 bases in between. The CDR3 spells CASSGGGVNTGELFF. The CDR3 region has the DNA TGTGCCAGCAGTGGGGGCGGGGTTAACACCGGGGAGCTGTTTTTT.

This chain joins TRBV12-3 or TRBV12-4 and TRBJ1-3; no firm D call. This CDR3 region has 16 residues. The ends were cut back, 2 bases at V and 4 bases at J, with 15 bases in the middle. The CDR3 loop reads CASSLPPGLGGNTIYF. In DNA, the CDR3 is TGTGCCAGCAGTTTACCCCCGGGGTTAGGGGGAAACACCATATATTTT.

This clonotype occurred many times. CDR3 bases: TGCAGCGTTCTCCCCGGGACAGGGGGCACTGAAGCTTTCTTT. This encodes CSVLPGTGGTEAFF. The chain has TRBV29-1 and TRBJ1-1; 11 positions agree with TRBD1. J lost 4 bases, V lost 5 bases, and 6 bases had no gene match. The germline V gene has CDR1 SQVTM and CDR2 ANQGSEA. CDR3 length: 14 residues.

CDR3 bases: TGCAGTGCGACGGGCACACCAGAGACCCAGTACTTC. Translated: CSATGTPETQYF. The chain couples TRBV20-1 to TRBJ2-5, with no clear D. V lost 6 bases, J lost 4 bases, and 12 bases lay in between. This CDR3 has 12 amino acids. Per the germline V gene, CDR1 is DFQATT and CDR2 is SNEGSKA (reference sequence).

In its sample, this clonotype was seen many times. V and J are TRBV29-1 and TRBJ2-7; 7 bases fit TRBD1. V shed 7 bases, J shed 3 bases, and the junction held 12 bases outside the gene matches. Germline values: CDR1 SQVTM, CDR2 ANQGSEA. The CDR3 totals 14 residues. CDR3 amino acids: CSATGPGQIYEQYF. CDR3 DNA: TGCAGCGCCACGGGACCGGGACAGATCTACGAGCAGTACTTC.

The gene calls are TRBV12-3 or TRBV12-4 and TRBJ2-7; 10 bases map to TRBD2. The V segment lost 6 bases and the J segment 7 bases; nucleotides outside the gene matches: 9. This CDR3 has 14 residues. The CDR3 nucleotides are TGTGCCAGCAGGGAGAGCGGGAGGGCACGGGAGCAGTACTTC. This gives the protein CASRESGRAREQYF.

The rearrangement uses TRBV7-2 and TRBJ1-2; D unclear. The germline V gene encodes CDR1 SGHTA and CDR2 FQGNSA. V dropped 2 bases and J dropped 2 bases, with 9 bases sitting between them. The CDR3 sequence is 14 residues long. The CDR3 region has the DNA TGTGCCAGCAGCTTATGGGCCAGAAACTATGGCTACACCTTC. It encodes CASSLWARNYGYTF.

This chain links TRBV3-1 with TRBJ2-1; possibly TRBD1 or TRBD2 for D (5 bases each). V gave up 2 bases and J gave up 6 bases, with 8 bases separating them. Germline V gene sequence: CDR1 LGHDT, CDR2 YNNKEL (reference sequence). The CDR3 is 13 amino acids. CDR3 sequence reads: CASSQRGPNEQFF. In DNA form, the CDR3 reads TGTGCCAGCAGCCAAAGGGGACCCAATGAGCAGTTCTTC.

There are a few counts of this clonotype. The CDR3 coding sequence is TGTGCCAGCAGCCGAAGGGGGGACGGCACCTACGAGCAGTACTTC. Translating gives CASSRRGDGTYEQYF. The chain has TRBV11-2 and TRBJ2-7, with D perhaps assigned TRBD1 or TRBD2 (6 bases each). Germline lookup yields CDR1 SGHAT and CDR2 FQNNGV. The V gene lost 5 bases and the J gene lost 2 bases, with 16 bases spanning the gap. The CDR3 runs 15 residues.

In this sample, this clonotype turned up many times. This sequence joins TRBV11-2 and TRBJ1-2; D perhaps matches TRBD1 (6 bases). Trimming removed 4 bases from V and 2 bases from J, with 8 bases in between. Per germline, CDR1 SGHAT and CDR2 FQNNGV. The CDR3 is made up of 13 amino acids. The CDR3 nucleotides read TGTGCCAGCAGCTCCACAGGGAACTATGGCTACACCTTC. It is translated as CASSSTGNYGYTF.